The clone carrying this TCR beta chain was seen only once. Antigen specificity is unknown. The sample originates from a study of Ad26.COV2.S vaccination and SARS-CoV-2 variants. Across the study: Ad26.COV2.S, an intramuscular injection, was given once or twice 56 days apart.

Generated by immunoSEQ multiplex PCR, the TCRdb table keeps only in-frame clones and is missing some. The repertoire consists of 350,000 to 450,000 clones, with approximately 91% occurring once and the leading ten covering about 1.9%. Study observations and caveats: Vaccinees showed greater spike-specific TCR breadth than placebo recipients.

The CDR3 length is 14 residues. Germline V gene data show CDR1 as SEHNR and CDR2 as FQNEAQ (reference sequence). V lost 5 bases to trimming and J lost 4 bases, with 9 bases between them. As to treatment: some 19 received Ad26.COV2.S at low or high dose, single or two shots; several received placebo; per-sample allocation not given. Specimens were obtained on day 63 following the first vaccine or placebo injection. This chain joins TRBV7-9 and TRBJ1-6, with D possibly matching TRBD1 (5 bases). The sequences come from peripheral blood, collected in a trial of Ad26.COV2.S vaccine versus placebo. The sequence came from a person between 18 and 65 years old who received the Ad26.COV2.S COVID-19 vaccine or a placebo. The CDR3 loop is CASSARQYNSPLHF. DNA for the CDR3: TGTGCCAGCAGCGCCCGACAGTATAATTCACCCCTCCACTTT.